A single sample is the source of the 32 T cell receptor beta chains below, sequenced in a study of blood T cell repertoires in COVID-19 (TCRdb year 2020). The library relied on the immunoSEQ multiplex PCR assay. This is the immuneACCESS table as TCRdb keeps it, with only in-frame sequences that have V and J called. A part of the clones is gone; compared with another copy, unresolved V genes explain less than half, and the rest is unexplained. Within this sample are some 56,000 clones, with 80% to 90% of them counted one time only. The ten largest account for 15% to 25% of the sample. Input material: peripheral blood. These receptors were collected from a human donor in a cohort sampled during active COVID-19.

CDR3 residues: CASRGQGNTGELFF. The CDR3 DNA reads as TGCGCCAGCAGGGGACAGGGGAACACCGGGGAGCTGTTTTTT. This rearrangement joins TRBV5-1 to TRBJ2-2; 9 bases align to TRBD1. The trim removed 5 bases at V and 1 base at J, leaving 0 bases unmatched. CDR3 length: 14 residues. In germline, CDR1 is SGHRS, CDR2 YFSETQ.

V usage is TRBV5-1 and J usage is TRBJ1-1, with TRBD1 as a possible D gene (6 bases). The germline CDR1 and CDR2 sequences are SGHRS and YFSETQ. Trimming took off 0 bases at V and 3 bases at J, with 9 bases between the two ends. The CDR3 sequence is 14 residues long. CDR3: CASSLDRVDTEAFF. The CDR3 DNA follows: TGCGCCAGCAGCTTGGACAGGGTGGACACTGAAGCTTTCTTT.

The rearrangement joins TRBV9 to TRBJ2-7; maybe TRBD2 (6 bases). Per the germline V gene, CDR1 is SGDLS and CDR2 is YYNGEE. V was pared by 4 bases and J by 0 bases, with 14 bases between. The length of the CDR3 is 15 residues. CDR3 sequence: CASSSGGARSYEQYF. The CDR3 coding sequence is TGTGCCAGCAGCTCCGGGGGTGCCCGCTCCTACGAGCAGTACTTC.

The gene calls are TRBV2 and TRBJ1-2; D uncertain. The V gene's germline CDR1 is SNHLY and CDR2 FYNNEI. V shed 5 bases and J shed 7 bases, with 11 bases lying between them. CDR3 length: 12 amino acids. The CDR3 here is CASSISLSGYTF. As DNA, the CDR3 is TGTGCCAGCAGTATATCCCTTTCTGGCTACACCTTC.

The genes are TRBV27 and TRBJ1-1, with D tentatively TRBD1 (5 bases). Trimming removed 2 bases at V and 2 bases at J, with 9 bases between. Germline V CDR1 and CDR2: MNHEY, SMNVEV (reference sequence). The CDR3 consists of 14 residues. The CDR3 DNA follows: TGTGCCAGCAGTTTAACAGGAATTAACACTGAAGCTTTCTTT. Amino acids: CASSLTGINTEAFF.

The chain has TRBV3-1 (or the pseudogene TRBV3-2) and TRBJ2-7, with a weak D call TRBD2 (5 bases). Trimming pared 1 base from V and 2 bases from J, leaving 15 bases between. The germline V gene encodes CDR1 LGHDT and CDR2 YNNKEL (reference sequence). CDR3 size: 16 residues. The CDR3 loop is CASSQARVALAYEQYF. CDR3 sequence (DNA): TGTGCCAGCAGCCAAGCGAGAGTAGCGCTGGCCTACGAGCAGTACTTC.

The CDR3 is CASSFRADQPQHF. The CDR3 region has the DNA TGTGCCAGCAGTTTCAGGGCGGATCAGCCCCAGCATTTT. This chain uses TRBV12-3 or TRBV12-4 with TRBJ1-5; TRBD1 might be the D (5 bases). The V and J ends lost 3 bases and 5 bases respectively, with 8 bases between them. The CDR3 extends over 13 amino acids.

This clone was found a few times. V usage is TRBV5-1 and J usage is TRBJ1-3; a weak D match, TRBD1 (5 bases). V lost 0 bases to trimming and J lost 2 bases, with 6 bases between them. In germline, CDR1 is SGHRS, CDR2 YFSETQ. The CDR3 spans 14 residues. The CDR3 region has the DNA TGCGCCAGCAGCTTGGACAGGACTGGAAACACCATATATTTT. It translates to CASSLDRTGNTIYF.

For the CDR3, the DNA is TGTGCTAGTGGCGTCAATCAGCCCCAGCATTTT. Translating it yields CASGVNQPQHF. The chain couples TRBV12-5 to TRBJ1-5, with D unresolved. The germline V gene encodes CDR1 LGHNT and CDR2 FRNRAP. Trimming left V 6 bases short and J 3 bases short, with 3 bases between. The CDR3 is 11 amino acids. Full variable domain (missing parts from reference TRBV12-5 and TRBJ1-5): DARVTQTPRHKVTEMGQEVTMRCQPILGHNTVFWYRQTMMQGLELLAYFRNRAPLDDSGMPKDRFSAEMPDATLATLKIQPSEPRDSAVYFCASGVNQPQHFGDGTRLSIL.

This clone was recorded only once. The chain has TRBV7-9 and TRBJ1-2, with D hard to call. The CDR3 is made up of 14 amino acids. Trimming removed 0 bases at V and 3 bases at J, with 8 bases between. CDR1 and CDR2 from the germline V gene are SEHNR and FQNEAQ (reference sequence). CDR3 sequence: CASSLASEDYGYTF. In nucleotides, the CDR3 is TGTGCCAGCAGCTTAGCGTCGGAGGACTATGGCTACACCTTC.

The V gene is TRBV7-6, the J gene TRBJ1-2; D ambiguous. This CDR3 has 16 residues. The V and J ends lost 5 bases and 8 bases respectively, with 24 bases between them. CDR1 and CDR2 from the germline V gene are SGHVS and FNYEAQ. CDR3 in amino acids: CASSPRSGEGSGGYTF. The CDR3 DNA sequence: TGTGCCAGCAGCCCCCGGTCAGGCGAGGGTTCCGGGGGCTACACCTTC. The variable domain in full, completed from reference TRBV7-6 and TRBJ1-2, reads GAGVSQSPRYKVTKRGQDVALRCDPISGHVSLYWYRQALGQGPEFLTYFNYEAQQDKSGLPNDRFSAERPEGSISTLTIQRTEQRDSAMYRCASSPRSGEGSGGYTFGSGTRLTVV.

The genes are TRBV7-9 and TRBJ2-1; 11 bases agree with TRBD2. Germline V CDR1 and CDR2: SEHNR, FQNEAQ (reference sequence). V dropped 0 bases and J dropped 8; count of bases not matched to a gene: 3. This CDR3 contains 15 residues. CDR3 residues: CASSLASGGADEQFF. CDR3 nucleotide sequence: TGTGCCAGCAGCTTAGCTAGCGGGGGGGCGGATGAGCAGTTCTTC.

This clone was picked up one time. The chain carries TRBV7-3 and TRBJ2-5; TRBD2 matches 13 bases. CDR3 length: 13 residues. J was trimmed by 7 bases and V by 4 bases; bases with no gene match: 0. CDR1 is SGHTA, CDR2 FQGTGA, per germline. The CDR3 protein is CASSWTSGGTQYF. The CDR3 nucleotides read TGTGCCAGCAGCTGGACTAGCGGGGGGACCCAGTACTTC.

This chain links TRBV9 with TRBJ2-5; 8 bases are shared with TRBD2. The germline gives CDR1 SGDLS, CDR2 YYNGEE. CDR3 length: 17 amino acids. V lost 5 bases and J lost 1; bases outside the gene matches: 13. CDR3 bases: TGTGCCAGCAGTGCTAGCCGGGCGGGGGGTATCCAAGAGACCCAGTACTTC. It yields the protein CASSASRAGGIQETQYF.

The chain joins TRBV7-6 to TRBJ2-1, with TRBD2 matching 12 bases. The CDR3 runs to 15 residues. The trim removed 2 bases at V and 5 bases at J, leaving 1 base unmatched. Per germline, CDR1 SGHVS and CDR2 FNYEAQ. CDR3 protein: CASSLLAGGNNEQFF. The DNA of the CDR3 is TGTGCCAGCAGCTTACTAGCGGGGGGGAACAATGAGCAGTTCTTC.

The chain is built from TRBV11-3 and TRBJ2-1, with D maybe TRBD2 (5 bases). The V end was cut by 3 bases, the J end by 5 bases, with 8 bases between. Germline-derived CDR1 and CDR2 are SGHNT and YENEEA. This CDR3 is built from 13 residues. The CDR3 nucleotides read TGTGCCAGCAGCTTCATGAGGGACAATGAGCAGTTCTTC. Protein sequence: CASSFMRDNEQFF.

This chain uses TRBV19 with TRBJ1-3, with D possibly TRBD1 on 5 matching bases. With 7 bases removed from V and 0 bases from J, the gap between germline ends came to 22 bases. Looked up from germline, CDR1 is LNHDA and CDR2 is SQIVND (reference sequence). The CDR3 is 18 residues long. The CDR3: CASTHISRLGGSGNTIYF. CDR3 nucleotides: TGTGCCAGTACCCACATTTCACGTCTCGGGGGCTCTGGAAACACCATATATTTT.

This rearrangement joins TRBV7-8 to TRBJ1-1; D gene uncertain. V lost 5 bases to trimming and J lost 2 bases, with 15 bases between them. The CDR3 totals 15 residues. From germline, CDR1 is SGHVS and CDR2 FQNEAQ. CDR3 sequence: CASSLTPYSNTEAFF. The CDR3 bases are TGTGCCAGCAGCCTAACCCCTTACAGTAACACTGAAGCTTTCTTT.

The rearrangement links TRBV5-6 to TRBJ1-1; the D is unclear. From germline, CDR1 is SGHDT and CDR2 YYEEEE. Trimming stripped 3 bases from V and 6 bases from J, with 21 bases between. This CDR3 comprises 16 residues. This CDR3 reads CASSSEAFYPPAEAFF. In nucleotides, the CDR3 is TGTGCCAGCAGCTCGGAGGCTTTCTACCCTCCGGCTGAAGCTTTCTTT.

The chain recombines TRBV5-4 with TRBJ2-3; TRBD2 matches at 10 bases. With 4 bases clipped from V and 0 bases from J, the junction kept 2 bases outside the gene matches. CDR3 length equals 15 residues. Germline V gene data show CDR1 as SGHNT and CDR2 as YYREEE (reference sequence). The CDR3 loop reads CASSPTSGSTDTQYF. CDR3 DNA: TGTGCCAGCAGCCCGACTAGCGGGAGCACAGATACGCAGTATTTT.

This clone was picked up one time. This sequence joins TRBV5-1 and TRBJ1-1; possible D gene TRBD1, 5 bases. CDR3 length: 15 amino acids. CDR1 is SGHRS, CDR2 YFSETQ, per germline. V was shortened by 3 bases and J by 1 base, with 13 bases between the two germline ends. CDR3 loop: CASSYPGLTNTEAFF. The CDR3 DNA follows: TGCGCCAGCAGCTACCCGGGACTTACGAACACTGAAGCTTTCTTT.

V gene TRBV30 combines with J gene TRBJ1-5; 10 bases match TRBD1. The CDR3 loop spans 16 amino acids. Germline trimming cut 3 bases from V and 5 bases from J; bases unmatched to any gene: 10. Germline V CDR1 and CDR2: GTSNPN, SVGIG (reference sequence). The CDR3 loop reads CAWRPGTGVWYQPQHF. In DNA, the CDR3 is TGTGCCTGGAGGCCCGGGACAGGGGTTTGGTATCAGCCCCAGCATTTT.

V is TRBV7-9 and J is TRBJ1-5; maybe TRBD1 (5 bases). CDR3 length: 14 residues. Germline V lookup: CDR1 SEHNR, CDR2 FQNEAQ (reference sequence). Trimming took 4 bases from V and 6 from J, leaving 13 bases between them. CDR3 in DNA: TGTGCCAGCAGCTCAAGGGCAGGGCCTCAGCCCCAGCATTTT. It codes for CASSSRAGPQPQHF.

The J gene is TRBJ1-5, the V gene TRBV10-3; D is ambiguous. The CDR3 contains 18 residues. Trimming cost V 0 bases and J 2 bases, with 17 bases left between them. Germline V CDR1 and CDR2: ENHRY, SYGVKD. CDR3 amino acids: CAISESRILSRGNQPQHF. CDR3 nucleotides: TGTGCCATCAGTGAGTCGAGGATTTTGTCTCGGGGCAATCAGCCCCAGCATTTT.

The chain links TRBV7-2 to TRBJ1-6; TRBD1 aligns across 9 bases. J lost 7 bases, V lost 5 bases, and 3 bases had no gene match. Per the germline V gene, CDR1 is SGHTA and CDR2 is FQGNSA. The CDR3 extends over 14 amino acids. This CDR3 is CASSRGTGNSPLHF. The CDR3 DNA is TGTGCCAGCAGCCGGGGGACAGGGAATTCACCCCTCCACTTT.

This chain connects TRBV25-1 to TRBJ2-7, with 9 nucleotides matching TRBD1. The CDR3 has 17 amino acids. The ends lost 5 bases at V and 2 bases at J; junction bases unmatched: 13. CDR1 is MGHDK and CDR2 is SYGVNS in the germline V gene. The CDR3 DNA sequence: TGTGCCAGCAGTAAGTCCCGGGACAGGGCTGGGGCCTACGAGCAGTACTTC. It yields the protein CASSKSRDRAGAYEQYF.

V and J are TRBV18 and TRBJ1-1, with TRBD1 identical over 8 bases. This CDR3 contains 14 residues. The J segment lost 4 bases and the V segment lost 3 bases, leaving 4 bases of the junction unmatched. From germline, CDR1 is KGHSH and CDR2 LQKENI. The chain's CDR3 is CASSPAGQGTEAFF. CDR3 DNA sequence: TGTGCCAGCTCACCGGCCGGACAGGGCACTGAAGCTTTCTTT.

The rearrangement links TRBV13 to TRBJ1-5, with D unresolved. The V gene lost 2 bases and the J gene lost 4 bases, with 6 bases spanning the gap. CDR1 and CDR2 (germline): PRHDT, FYEKMQ (reference sequence). The CDR3 has 13 residues. CDR3 nucleotide sequence: TGTGCCAGCAGCTTACGGGAGAATCAGCCCCAGCATTTT. Translation: CASSLRENQPQHF. The full variable domain, completed using reference TRBV13 and TRBJ1-5, is AAGVIQSPRHLIKEKRETATLKCYPIPRHDTVYWYQQGPGQDPQFLISFYEKMQSDKGSIPDRFSAQQFSDYHSELNMSSLELGDSALYFCASSLRENQPQHFGDGTRLSIL.

The genes are TRBV14 and TRBJ2-7; 9 bases map to TRBD2. V lost 4 bases to trimming and J lost 4 bases; unmatched junction nucleotides: 5. This CDR3 spans 14 amino acids. Per the germline V gene, CDR1 is SGHDN and CDR2 is FVKESK. CDR3 sequence reads: CASSPLAGVYEQYF. The CDR3 bases are TGTGCCAGCAGCCCTTTAGCGGGGGTTTACGAGCAGTACTTC.

The V call is TRBV9, the J call TRBJ2-1; maybe TRBD2 (6 bases). This CDR3 has 15 amino acids. The germline gives CDR1 SGDLS, CDR2 YYNGEE. The ends were cut back, 4 bases at V and 2 bases at J, with 13 bases in the middle. DNA for the CDR3: TGTGCCAGCAGCCCTCCGGGACTGACCTACAATGAGCAGTTCTTC. It is translated as CASSPPGLTYNEQFF.

The chain links TRBV7-9 to TRBJ1-6; 7 positions match TRBD1. This CDR3 spans 17 amino acids. Trimming removed 2 bases from V and 7 bases from J; junction bases left unmatched: 11. Germline CDR1 reads SEHNR; CDR2 reads FQNEAQ (reference sequence). CDR3 sequence (DNA): TGTGCCAGCAGCTTATTGTTGGCCGGGACAGCAAATTCACCCCTCCACTTT. It codes for CASSLLLAGTANSPLHF. Using reference TRBV7-9 and TRBJ1-6 for the parts outside the CDR3, the full variable domain is DTGVSQNPRHKITKRGQNVTFRCDPISEHNRLYWYRQTLGQGPEFLTYFQNEAQLEKSRLLSDRFSAERPKGSFSTLEIQRTEQGDSAMYLCASSLLLAGTANSPLHFGNGTRLTVT.

The V call is TRBV6-5, the J call TRBJ1-6; 7 positions agree with TRBD1. Germline CDR1 is MNHEY and CDR2 is SVGAGI. The CDR3 is made up of 14 amino acids. V trimming: 9 bases; J trimming: 5 bases; junction bases outside the gene matches: 7. The CDR3 is CASEAGTDNSPLHF. CDR3 sequence (DNA): TGTGCCAGTGAGGCCGGGACAGATAATTCACCCCTCCACTTT.